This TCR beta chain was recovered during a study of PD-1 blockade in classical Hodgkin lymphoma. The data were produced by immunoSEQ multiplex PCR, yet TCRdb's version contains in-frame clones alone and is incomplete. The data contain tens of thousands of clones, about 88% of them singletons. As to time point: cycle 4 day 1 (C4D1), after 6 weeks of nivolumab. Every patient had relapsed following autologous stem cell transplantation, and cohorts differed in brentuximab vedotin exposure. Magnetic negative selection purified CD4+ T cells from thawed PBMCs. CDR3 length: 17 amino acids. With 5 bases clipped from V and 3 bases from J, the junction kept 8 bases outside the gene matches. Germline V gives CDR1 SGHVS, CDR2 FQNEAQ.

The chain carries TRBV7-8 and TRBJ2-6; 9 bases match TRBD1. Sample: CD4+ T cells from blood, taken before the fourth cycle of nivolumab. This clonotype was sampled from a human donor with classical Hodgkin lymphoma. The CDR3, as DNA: TGTGCCAGCAGCCCCGGGACAGGGAAGGATGGGGCCAACGTCCTGACTTTC. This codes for CASSPGTGKDGANVLTF. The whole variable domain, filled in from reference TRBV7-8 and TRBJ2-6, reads GAGVSQSPRYKVAKRGQDVALRCDPISGHVSLFWYQQALGQGPEFLTYFQNEAQLDKSGLPSDRFFAERPEGSVSTLKIQRTQQEDSAVYLCASSPGTGKDGANVLTFGAGSRLTVL.